The 13 T cell receptor beta chains below all came from one sample that was sequenced in a study of early T cells in non-severe SARS-CoV-2 infection. TCRdb fed the 5' RACE reads into MiXCR, producing one record per CDR3 protein. The repertoire has over 50,000 distinct CDR3 sequences, 10% to 12% of them found once; the top ten carry about 1.7%. Sequencing was carried out using whole blood. The receptors here all came from an adult who was a healthcare worker with PCR-confirmed SARS-CoV-2 infection or an uninfected control (not recorded which).

This rearrangement joins TRBV5-1 to TRBJ2-5, with a tentative D call TRBD2 (6 bases). V gave up 1 base and J gave up 2 bases, with 9 bases separating them. The germline CDR1 and CDR2 sequences are SGHRS and YFSETQ. The CDR3 has 14 residues. CDR3 protein: CASSLPGLQETQYF. Here the CDR3 DNA reads TGCGCCAGCAGCTTGCCGGGACTTCAAGAGACCCAGTACTTC.

V usage is TRBV5-1 and J usage is TRBJ2-3, with D tentatively TRBD1 or TRBD2 (6 bases each). Looked up from germline, CDR1 is SGHRS and CDR2 is YFSETQ. CDR3 size: 18 residues. Trimming removed 0 bases from V and 0 bases from J, with 17 bases in between. DNA of the CDR3: TGCGCCAGCAGCTTGGGTGACGGGGGCGCGTATAGCACAGATACGCAGTATTTT. As protein: CASSLGDGGAYSTDTQYF.

This clonotype was recorded many times. CDR3 sequence: CASSLGPAGVRYEQYF. The CDR3 DNA reads as TGTGCCAGCAGTTTGGGACCAGCGGGGGTACGCTACGAGCAGTACTTC. The gene calls are TRBV12-3 or TRBV12-4 and TRBJ2-7, with 8 nucleotides matching TRBD2. This CDR3 has 16 residues. V was pared by 3 bases and J by 3 bases, with 10 bases of the junction left unmatched.

Only a few counts were recorded for this clonotype. This rearrangement joins TRBV20-1 to TRBJ1-4; tentative D call: TRBD1 (5 bases). V was shortened by 3 bases and J by 2 bases, with 7 bases between the two germline ends. This CDR3 comprises 13 residues. Per the germline V gene, CDR1 is DFQATT and CDR2 is SNEGSKA (reference sequence). The CDR3 protein is CSASGGTNEKLFF. The CDR3 region has the DNA TGCAGTGCTAGTGGGGGGACTAATGAAAAACTGTTTTTT.

The V and J genes are TRBV5-1 and TRBJ2-7; D not certain. This CDR3 has 12 residues. Germline V lookup: CDR1 SGHRS, CDR2 YFSETQ. V lost 2 bases, J lost 5 bases, and 8 bases lay in between. The CDR3, as DNA: TGCGCCAGCAGCTTTGAGGCCCACGAGCAGTACTTC. Protein product: CASSFEAHEQYF.

This clonotype was detected many times. The chain links TRBV7-2 to TRBJ2-2; D unresolved. The CDR3 is 16 residues long. The V gene lost 4 bases and the J gene lost 3 bases, with 15 bases spanning the gap. Per germline, CDR1 SGHTA and CDR2 FQGNSA. CDR3 in amino acids: CASSSIGPADTGELFF. In DNA, the CDR3 is TGTGCCAGCAGCTCCATCGGTCCGGCGGACACCGGGGAGCTGTTTTTT.

This clonotype was detected ten times or more. The chain recombines TRBV5-4 with TRBJ2-5, with a weak D call TRBD1 (5 bases). The CDR3 contains 14 residues. CDR1 is SGHNT, CDR2 YYREEE, per germline (reference sequence). Trimming left V 0 bases short and J 2 bases short, with 8 bases between. CDR3 DNA: TGTGCCAGCAGCTTGGGACAGATTCAAGAGACCCAGTACTTC. This sequence encodes CASSLGQIQETQYF.

This clonotype was picked up a small number of times. The chain has TRBV20-1 and TRBJ1-6; TRBD1 agrees at 7 bases. This CDR3 spans 15 amino acids. Germline trimming cut 3 bases from V and 2 bases from J; bases unmatched to any gene: 4. Germline CDR1 DFQATT, CDR2 SNEGSKA (reference sequence). CDR3: CSARETGAYNSPLHF. In DNA, the CDR3 is TGCAGTGCTAGGGAAACAGGGGCCTATAATTCACCCCTCCACTTT.

The chain uses TRBV6-1 and TRBJ1-2; D call uncertain. CDR3 size: 12 residues. V shed 6 bases and J shed 3 bases, with 8 bases lying between them. Per germline, CDR1 MNHNS and CDR2 SASEGT. The CDR3 DNA follows: TGTGCCAGCAGGGAACGGGACTATGGCTACACCTTC. Residues: CASRERDYGYTF.

As to this clonotype: Possible read error: a much larger clone is one base away. V is TRBV19 and J is TRBJ2-4, with 7 bases lining up with TRBD2. From germline, CDR1 is LNHDA and CDR2 SQIVND (reference sequence). This CDR3 has 15 amino acids. Unmatched junction bases numbered 8, after V lost 7 bases and J lost 2 bases. Written as DNA, the CDR3 is TGTGCCAGTAATGTCGTCGGGAGGTCCAAAAACATTCAGTACTTC. Translation gives CASNVVGRSKNIQYF.

This clonotype was seen many times. CDR3 DNA sequence: TGCAGTGCTGCGGGACTAGCGGGGGCCCTCGGGTACGAGCAGTACTTC. It codes for CSAAGLAGALGYEQYF. The chain joins TRBV20-1 to TRBJ2-7, with 14 bases aligning to TRBD2. The germline V gene encodes CDR1 DFQATT and CDR2 SNEGSKA (reference sequence). The CDR3 extends over 16 amino acids. J was trimmed by 4 bases and V by 5 bases; bases with no gene match: 10.

This clonotype occurred many times. This chain uses TRBV5-6 with TRBJ1-1; D possibly corresponds to TRBD1 (6 bases). The CDR3 is 13 amino acids. Germline V lookup: CDR1 SGHDT, CDR2 YYEEEE. Trimming shortened V by 4 bases and J by 6 bases, and 13 bases separated the two germline ends. The CDR3 sequence: CASSEYRQAEAFF. The CDR3 DNA follows: TGTGCCAGCAGCGAATATAGACAGGCTGAAGCTTTCTTT. The full variable domain, completed using reference TRBV5-6 and TRBJ1-1, is DAGVTQSPTHLIKTRGQQVTLRCSPKSGHDTVSWYQQALGQGPQFIFQYYEEEERQRGNFPDRFSGHQFPNYSSELNVNALLLGDSALYLCASSEYRQAEAFFGQGTRLTVV.

This clonotype came up a few times. In DNA form, the CDR3 reads TGCAGCGTTGAAGAACAGGCCTACGAGCAGTACTTC. Translation: CSVEEQAYEQYF. The chain couples TRBV29-1 to TRBJ2-7; D may be TRBD1 (5 bases). The ends were cut back, 0 bases at V and 2 bases at J, with 5 bases in the middle. Germline V gene data show CDR1 as SQVTM and CDR2 as ANQGSEA. This CDR3 has 12 residues.